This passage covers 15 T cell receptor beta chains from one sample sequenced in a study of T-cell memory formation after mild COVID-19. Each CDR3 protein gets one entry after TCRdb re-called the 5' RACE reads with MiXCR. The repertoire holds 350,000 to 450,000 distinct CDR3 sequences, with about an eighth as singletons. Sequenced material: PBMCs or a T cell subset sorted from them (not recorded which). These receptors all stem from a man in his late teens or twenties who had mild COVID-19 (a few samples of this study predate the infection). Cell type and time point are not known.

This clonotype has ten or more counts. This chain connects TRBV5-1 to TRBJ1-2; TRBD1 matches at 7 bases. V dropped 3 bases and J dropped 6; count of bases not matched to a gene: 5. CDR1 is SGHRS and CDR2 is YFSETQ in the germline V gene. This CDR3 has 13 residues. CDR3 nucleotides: TGCGCCAGCAGCTACACAGGGGATCATGGCTACACCTTC. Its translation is CASSYTGDHGYTF.

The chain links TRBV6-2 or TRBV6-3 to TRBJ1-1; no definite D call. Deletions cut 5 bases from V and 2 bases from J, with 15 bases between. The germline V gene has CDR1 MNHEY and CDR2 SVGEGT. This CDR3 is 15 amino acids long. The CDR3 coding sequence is TGTGCCAGCAGTGACTGGACCGATGTCAACACTGAAGCTTTCTTT. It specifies CASSDWTDVNTEAFF.

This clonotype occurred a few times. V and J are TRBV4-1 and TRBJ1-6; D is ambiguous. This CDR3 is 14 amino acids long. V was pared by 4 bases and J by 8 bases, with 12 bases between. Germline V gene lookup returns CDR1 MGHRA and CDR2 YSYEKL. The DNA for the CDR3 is TGCGCCAGCAGCCTCCTAGGTTCTTATTCACCCCTCCACTTT. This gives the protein CASSLLGSYSPLHF.

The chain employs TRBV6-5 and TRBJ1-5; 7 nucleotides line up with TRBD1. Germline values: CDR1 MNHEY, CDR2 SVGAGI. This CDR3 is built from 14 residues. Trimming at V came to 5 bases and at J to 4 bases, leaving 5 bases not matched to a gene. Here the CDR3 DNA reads TGTGCCAGCAGTACCGACAGGGTAAATCAGCCCCAGCATTTT. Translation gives CASSTDRVNQPQHF.

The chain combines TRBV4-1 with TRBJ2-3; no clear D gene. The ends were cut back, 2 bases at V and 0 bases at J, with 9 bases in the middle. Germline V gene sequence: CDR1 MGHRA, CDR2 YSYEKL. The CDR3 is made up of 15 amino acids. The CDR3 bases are TGCGCCAGCAGCCAACCCACCGACAGCACAGATACGCAGTATTTT. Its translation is CASSQPTDSTDTQYF.

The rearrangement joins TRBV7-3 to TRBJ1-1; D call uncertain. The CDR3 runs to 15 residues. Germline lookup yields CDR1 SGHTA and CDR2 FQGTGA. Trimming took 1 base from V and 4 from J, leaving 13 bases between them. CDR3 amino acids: CASSLNPGRITEAFF. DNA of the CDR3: TGTGCCAGCAGCTTAAACCCCGGCCGGATCACTGAAGCTTTCTTT.

The CDR3 protein is CASSLGPVGTGELFF. DNA of the CDR3: TGTGCCAGCAGCTTAGGTCCGGTGGGCACCGGGGAGCTGTTTTTT. This chain connects TRBV7-8 to TRBJ2-2; D gene unclear. The CDR3 spans 15 residues. Germline V gene sequence: CDR1 SGHVS, CDR2 FQNEAQ. Between the trimmed V and J ends, which lost 1 base and 4 bases, there was a span of 10 bases.

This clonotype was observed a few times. The CDR3 here is CASSLGQGAQNTQYF. The CDR3 DNA sequence: TGTGCCAGCTCACTGGGACAGGGGGCGCAGAATACGCAGTATTTT. This chain connects TRBV18 to TRBJ2-3; the match to TRBD1 covers 12 bases. The CDR3 contains 15 residues. Trimming at V came to 4 bases and at J to 7 bases, leaving 6 bases not matched to a gene. Per germline, CDR1 KGHSH and CDR2 LQKENI. The variable domain in full, with the rest retrieved from reference TRBV18 and TRBJ2-3, is NAGVMQNPRHLVRRRGQEARLRCSPMKGHSHVYWYRQLPEEGLKFMVYLQKENIIDESGMPKERFSAEFPKEGPSILRIQQVVRGDSAAYFCASSLGQGAQNTQYFGPGTRLTVL.

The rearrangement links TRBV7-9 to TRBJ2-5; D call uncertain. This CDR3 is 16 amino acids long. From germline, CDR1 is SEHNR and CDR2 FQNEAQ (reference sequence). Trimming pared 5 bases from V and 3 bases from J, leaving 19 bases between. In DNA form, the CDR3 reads TGTGCCAGCAGCATCTACCGGACCCTTACTGAAGAGACCCAGTACTTC. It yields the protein CASSIYRTLTEETQYF. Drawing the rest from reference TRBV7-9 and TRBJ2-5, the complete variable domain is DTGVSQNPRHKITKRGQNVTFRCDPISEHNRLYWYRQTLGQGPEFLTYFQNEAQLEKSRLLSDRFSAERPKGSFSTLEIQRTEQGDSAMYLCASSIYRTLTEETQYFGPGTRLLVL.

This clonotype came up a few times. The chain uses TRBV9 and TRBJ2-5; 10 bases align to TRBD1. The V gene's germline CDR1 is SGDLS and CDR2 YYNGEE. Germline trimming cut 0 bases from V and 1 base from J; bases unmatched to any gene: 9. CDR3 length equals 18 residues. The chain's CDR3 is CASSVGATRDRGQETQYF. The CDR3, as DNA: TGTGCCAGCAGCGTAGGCGCCACCCGGGACAGGGGCCAAGAGACCCAGTACTTC.

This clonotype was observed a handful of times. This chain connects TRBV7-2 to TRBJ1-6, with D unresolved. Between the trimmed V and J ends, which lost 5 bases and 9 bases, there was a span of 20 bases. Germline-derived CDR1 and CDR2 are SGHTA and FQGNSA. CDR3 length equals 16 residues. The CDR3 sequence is CASSLVGGGISSPLHF. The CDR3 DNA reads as TGTGCCAGCAGCCTAGTCGGTGGAGGGATCAGTTCACCCCTCCACTTT.

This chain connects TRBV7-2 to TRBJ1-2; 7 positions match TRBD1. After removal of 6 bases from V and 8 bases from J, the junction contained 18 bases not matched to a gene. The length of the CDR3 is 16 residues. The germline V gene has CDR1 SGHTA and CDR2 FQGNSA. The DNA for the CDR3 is TGTGCCAGCAGTTGGGGGTTGGACAGGTTTATCTCCGGCTACACCTTC. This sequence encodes CASSWGLDRFISGYTF.

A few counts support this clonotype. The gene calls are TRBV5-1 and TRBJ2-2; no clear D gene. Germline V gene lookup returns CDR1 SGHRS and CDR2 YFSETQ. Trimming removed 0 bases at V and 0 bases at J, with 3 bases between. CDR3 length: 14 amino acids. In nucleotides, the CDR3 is TGCGCCAGCAGCTTGGAATCGAACACCGGGGAGCTGTTTTTT. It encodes CASSLESNTGELFF.

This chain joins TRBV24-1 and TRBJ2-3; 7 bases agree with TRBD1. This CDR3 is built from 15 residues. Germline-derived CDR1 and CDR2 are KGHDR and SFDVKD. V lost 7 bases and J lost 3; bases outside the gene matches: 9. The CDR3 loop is CATSFRDSTTDTQYF. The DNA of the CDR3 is TGTGCCACCAGCTTCCGGGACAGTACGACAGATACGCAGTATTTT.

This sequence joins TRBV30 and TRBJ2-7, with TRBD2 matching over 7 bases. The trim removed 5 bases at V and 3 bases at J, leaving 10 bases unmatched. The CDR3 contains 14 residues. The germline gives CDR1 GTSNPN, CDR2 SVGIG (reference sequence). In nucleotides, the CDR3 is TGTGCCTGGGGGTTGGGGGGGACCCTCTACGAGCAGTACTTC. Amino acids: CAWGLGGTLYEQYF. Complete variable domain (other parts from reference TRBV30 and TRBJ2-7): SQTIHQWPATLVQPVGSPLSLECTVEGTSNPNLYWYRQAAGRGLQLLFYSVGIGQISSEVPQNLSASRPQDRQFILSSKKLLLSDSGFYLCAWGLGGTLYEQYFGPGTRLTVT.